A selection of T cell receptor beta chains follows, all from one sample in a study of blood T cell repertoires in COVID-19. Using immunoSEQ multiplex PCR, the repertoire was profiled, and TCRdb retains in-frame clones only, with some absent. In the table there are about 190,000 clones, about nine tenths of which are singletons. Sequenced: peripheral blood. The receptors were sampled from a middle-aged man with acute or convalescent COVID-19. The CDR3 runs from the conserved cysteine through the conserved F or W. The order of the fields is J gene, D gene, V gene, clone size, CDR3 protein, CDR3 DNA. The D gene is left open where the match is weak. Expanded clones get a size class; other rows say once, few or many, or leave the size out.

>TRBJ2-3|.|TRBV19|.
CASSIDTGKGDTQYF
TGTGCCAGTAGTATAGATACAGGAAAAGGGGATACGCAGTATTTT
>TRBJ1-2|.|TRBV3-1/TRBV3-2|.
CASSQGPVPNYGYTF
TGTGCCAGCAGCCAAGGCCCAGTTCCTAACTATGGCTACACCTTC
>TRBJ1-6|.|TRBV7-3|.
CASSPQRGSPLHF
TGTGCCAGCAGCCCACAACGGGGTTCACCCCTCCACTTT
>TRBJ2-1|.|TRBV18|.
CASSPLSGYSSYNEQFF
TGTGCCAGCTCACCCTTGTCCGGCTACAGCTCCTACAATGAGCAGTTCTTC
>TRBJ2-7|TRBD1|TRBV4-3|.
CASSHRDRDSYEQYF
TGCGCCAGCAGCCACCGGGACAGGGACTCCTACGAGCAGTACTTC
>TRBJ2-2|TRBD2|TRBV28|few
CASSLTTGTTTGELFF
TGTGCCAGCAGCCTCACTACCGGGACTACCACCGGGGAGCTGTTTTTT
>TRBJ2-3|.|TRBV19|.
CASSIYAPTDTQYF
TGTGCCAGTAGTATCTACGCACCCACAGATACGCAGTATTTT
>TRBJ2-1|.|TRBV11-1|.
CASSLSPDIYNEQFF
TGTGCCAGCAGCTTATCCCCAGATATCTACAATGAGCAGTTCTTC
>TRBJ1-1|.|TRBV27|.
CASSSLFSEAFF
TGTGCCAGCAGTTCTCTCTTCTCTGAAGCTTTCTTT
>TRBJ1-1|.|TRBV9|.
CASSPQGANTEAFF
TGTGCCAGCAGCCCACAGGGTGCGAACACTGAAGCTTTCTTT
>TRBJ2-2|TRBD1|TRBV18|.
CASSPKDRVGTGELFF
TGTGCCAGCTCACCAAAGGACAGGGTGGGCACCGGGGAGCTGTTTTTT
>TRBJ1-2|TRBD1|TRBV28|.
CASSTGQGNYGYTF
TGTGCCAGCAGCACCGGACAGGGGAACTATGGCTACACCTTC
>TRBJ1-1|.|TRBV6-5|.
CASTLQLLNTEAFF
TGTGCCAGCACCTTACAGCTCTTGAACACTGAAGCTTTCTTT
>TRBJ2-2|.|TRBV12-3/TRBV12-4|.
CASSSSGTGELFF
.